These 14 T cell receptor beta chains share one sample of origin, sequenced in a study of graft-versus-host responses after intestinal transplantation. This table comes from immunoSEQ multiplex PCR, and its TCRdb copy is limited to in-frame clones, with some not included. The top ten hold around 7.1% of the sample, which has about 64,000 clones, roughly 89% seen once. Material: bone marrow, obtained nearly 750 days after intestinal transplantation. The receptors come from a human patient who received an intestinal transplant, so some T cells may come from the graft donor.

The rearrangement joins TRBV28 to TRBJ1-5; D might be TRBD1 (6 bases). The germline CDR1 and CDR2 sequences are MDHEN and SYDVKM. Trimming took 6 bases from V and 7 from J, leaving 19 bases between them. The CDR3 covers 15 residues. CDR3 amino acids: CASRGDMPGRQPQHF. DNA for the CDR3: TGTGCCAGCAGGGGGGACATGCCGGGGCGACAGCCCCAGCATTTT.

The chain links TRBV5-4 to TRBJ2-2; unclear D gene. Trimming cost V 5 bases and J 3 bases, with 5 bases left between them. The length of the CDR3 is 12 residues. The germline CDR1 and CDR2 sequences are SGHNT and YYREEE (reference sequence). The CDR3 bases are TGTGCCAGCAGTTACTACACCGGGGAGCTGTTTTTT. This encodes CASSYYTGELFF.

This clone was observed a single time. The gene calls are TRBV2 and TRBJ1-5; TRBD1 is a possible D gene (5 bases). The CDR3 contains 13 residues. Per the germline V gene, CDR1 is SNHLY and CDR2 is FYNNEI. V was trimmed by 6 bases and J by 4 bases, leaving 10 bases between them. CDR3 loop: CASSVGGNQPQHF. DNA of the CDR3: TGTGCCAGCAGCGTCGGGGGGAATCAGCCCCAGCATTTT.

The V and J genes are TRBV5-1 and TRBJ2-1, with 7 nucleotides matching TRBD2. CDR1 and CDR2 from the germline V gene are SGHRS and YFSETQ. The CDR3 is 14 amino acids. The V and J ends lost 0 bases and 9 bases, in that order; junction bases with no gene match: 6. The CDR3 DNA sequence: TGCGCCAGCAGCTTGGGCGGGGGTTCGGGTGAGCAGTTCTTC. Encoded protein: CASSLGGGSGEQFF.

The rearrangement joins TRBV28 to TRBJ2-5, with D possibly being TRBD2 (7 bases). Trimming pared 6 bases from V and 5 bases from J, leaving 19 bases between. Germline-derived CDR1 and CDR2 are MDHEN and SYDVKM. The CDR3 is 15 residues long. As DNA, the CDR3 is TGTGCCAGCAGCCTGGGGGGGCGGGGGTTGGAGACCCAGTACTTC. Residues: CASSLGGRGLETQYF.

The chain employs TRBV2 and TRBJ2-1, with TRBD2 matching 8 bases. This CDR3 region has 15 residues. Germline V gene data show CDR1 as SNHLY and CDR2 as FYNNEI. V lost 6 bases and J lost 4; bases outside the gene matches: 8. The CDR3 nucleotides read TGTGCCAGCAGCCCCGGGGGGGAATTGTACAATGAGCAGTTCTTC. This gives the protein CASSPGGELYNEQFF.

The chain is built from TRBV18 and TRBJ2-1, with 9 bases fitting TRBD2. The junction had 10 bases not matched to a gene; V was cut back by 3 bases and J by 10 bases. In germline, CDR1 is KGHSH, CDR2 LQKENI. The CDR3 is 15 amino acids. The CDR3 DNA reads TGTGCCAGCTCACCCCCGGGACTAGCCTCTCGGGAGCAGTTCTTC. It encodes CASSPPGLASREQFF.

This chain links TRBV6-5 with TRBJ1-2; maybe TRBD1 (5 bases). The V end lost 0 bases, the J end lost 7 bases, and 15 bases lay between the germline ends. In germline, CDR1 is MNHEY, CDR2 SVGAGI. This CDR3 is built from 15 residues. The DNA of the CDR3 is TGTGCCAGCAGTTACTCCCCACAGGATAGTTCTGGCTACACCTTC. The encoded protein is CASSYSPQDSSGYTF.

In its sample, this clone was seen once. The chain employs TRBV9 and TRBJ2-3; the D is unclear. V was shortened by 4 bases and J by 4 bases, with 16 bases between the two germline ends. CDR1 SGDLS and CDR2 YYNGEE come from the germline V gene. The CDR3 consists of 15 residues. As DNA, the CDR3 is TGTGCCAGCAGCCACCCGGAAGGTAGCCCAGATACGCAGTATTTT. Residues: CASSHPEGSPDTQYF.

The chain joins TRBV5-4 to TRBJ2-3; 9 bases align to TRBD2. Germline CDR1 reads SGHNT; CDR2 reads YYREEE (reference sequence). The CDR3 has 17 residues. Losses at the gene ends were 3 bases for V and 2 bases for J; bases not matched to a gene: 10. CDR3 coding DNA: TGTGCCAGCAGCTCTGAGGGGCGGGAGGGCAACACAGATACGCAGTATTTT. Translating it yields CASSSEGREGNTDTQYF.

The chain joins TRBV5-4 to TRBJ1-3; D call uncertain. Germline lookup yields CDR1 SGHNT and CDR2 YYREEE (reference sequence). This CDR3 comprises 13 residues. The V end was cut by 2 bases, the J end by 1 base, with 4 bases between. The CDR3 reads CASSFSSGNTIYF. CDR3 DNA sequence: TGTGCCAGCAGCTTCTCATCTGGAAACACCATATATTTT.

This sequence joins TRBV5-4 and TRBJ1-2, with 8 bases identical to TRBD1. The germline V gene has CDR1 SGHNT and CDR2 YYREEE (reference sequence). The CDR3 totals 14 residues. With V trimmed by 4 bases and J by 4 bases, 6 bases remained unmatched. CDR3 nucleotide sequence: TGTGCCAGCAGCCCCGGACAGGGAAGCTATGGCTACACCTTC. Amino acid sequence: CASSPGQGSYGYTF.

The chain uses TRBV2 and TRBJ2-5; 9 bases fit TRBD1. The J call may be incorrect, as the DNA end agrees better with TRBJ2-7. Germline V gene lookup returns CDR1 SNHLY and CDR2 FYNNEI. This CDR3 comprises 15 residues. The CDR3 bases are TGTGCCAGCAGTGAACATGATAACAGGGGGCACGAGCAGTACTTC. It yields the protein CASSEHDNRGHEQYF.

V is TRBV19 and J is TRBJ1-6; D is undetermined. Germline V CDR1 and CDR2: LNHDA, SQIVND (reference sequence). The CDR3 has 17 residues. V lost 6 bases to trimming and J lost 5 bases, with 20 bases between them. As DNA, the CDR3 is TGTGCCAGTAGCCTGCTACCTCTCCCAAAAGATAATTCACCCCTCCACTTT. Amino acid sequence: CASSLLPLPKDNSPLHF.